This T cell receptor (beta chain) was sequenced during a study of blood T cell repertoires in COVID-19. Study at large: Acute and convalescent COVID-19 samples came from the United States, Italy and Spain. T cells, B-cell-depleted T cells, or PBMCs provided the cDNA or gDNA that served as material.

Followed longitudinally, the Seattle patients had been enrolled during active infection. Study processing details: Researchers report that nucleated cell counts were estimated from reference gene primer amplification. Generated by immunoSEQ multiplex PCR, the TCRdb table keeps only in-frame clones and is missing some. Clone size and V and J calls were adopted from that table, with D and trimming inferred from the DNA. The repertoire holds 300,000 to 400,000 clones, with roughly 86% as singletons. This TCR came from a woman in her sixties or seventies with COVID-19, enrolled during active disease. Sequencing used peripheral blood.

The CDR3 nucleotides are TGTGCCAGTAGTCCAGGGACAGGCCACTTCAACTATGGCTACACCTTC. The encoded protein is CASSPGTGHFNYGYTF. V is TRBV19 and J is TRBJ1-2; TRBD1 aligns across 8 bases. The J segment lost 2 bases and the V segment lost 5 bases, leaving 10 bases of the junction unmatched. The CDR3 runs to 16 residues. The germline V gene encodes CDR1 LNHDA and CDR2 SQIVND (reference sequence).